This T cell receptor (beta chain) came from a study of neurological immune-mediated disorders. Germline assignment: CDR1 SGHVS and CDR2 FQNEAQ. This CDR3 has 16 amino acids. V lost 5 bases, J lost 0 bases, and 13 bases lay in between. The unsorted libraries originated from 2 million PBMCs that had been stored at -80 C. Template-switch 5'RACE cDNA synthesis added a 10-nucleotide unique molecular identifier. Each CDR3 protein gets one entry after TCRdb re-called the 5' RACE reads with MiXCR. The profile shows about 65,000 distinct CDR3 sequences, under 5% of them singletons. V and J are TRBV7-8 and TRBJ2-2, with D possibly being TRBD1 (6 bases). Material for sequencing was PBMCs. The clonotype was recovered from a man aged 50-60 years with multiple sclerosis. This CDR3 is CASSIRTETNTGELFF. CDR3 DNA: TGTGCCAGCAGCATCCGGACAGAGACGAACACCGGGGAGCTGTTTTTT.